The rows below give T cell receptor beta chains drawn from one sample of a study of PD-L1 blockade in urothelial cancer. Assay: immunoSEQ multiplex PCR; the TCRdb copy retains only in-frame clones and omits some. The sample consists of 50,000 or so clones, roughly 84% of them appearing once. This specimen consisted of PBMCs, obtained around atezolizumab (anti-PD-L1) treatment. These receptors originate from a man aged 45-60 years with urothelial cancer. Both conserved end residues are part of each CDR3. Fields, in order: D gene, J gene, V gene, clone size, CDR3 DNA, CDR3 protein. A D gene is named only where the DNA matches it firmly. Size is stated for part of the rows, as once, few or many counts, or as a class when the clone is expanded.

- | TRBJ2-1 | TRBV4-1 | - | TGCGCCAGCAGCCAAGTCCCACTAGGATCCTACAATGAGCAGTTCTTC | CASSQVPLGSYNEQFF
- | TRBJ1-3 | TRBV30 | - | TGTGCCTGGAGCGCCCCGGGACTATCTGGAAACACCATATATTTT | CAWSAPGLSGNTIYF
TRBD1 | TRBJ1-5 | TRBV4-3 | - | TGCGCCAGCAGCCAGGACAGGGGAAGCAATCAGCCCCAGCATTTT | CASSQDRGSNQPQHF
- | TRBJ2-3 | TRBV27 | - | TGTGCCAGCAGTTTAGGGCAGGGGATAGGCCAAGCGCAGTATTTT | CASSLGQGIGQAQYF
- | TRBJ2-2 | TRBV7-2 | once | TGTGCCAGCAGCTTAGTCGCAGCGACTACCCCCGGGGAGCTGTTTTTT | CASSLVAATTPGELFF
- | TRBJ2-2 | TRBV4-1 | once | TGCGCCAGCAGCCAAGATAATTCCGGGACTTTCATCGGGGAGCTGTTTTTT | CASSQDNSGTFIGELFF
- | TRBJ2-3 | TRBV30 | - | TGTGCCTGGAACCCAATTACAGGGAACACGCAGTATTTT | CAWNPITGNTQYF
TRBD1 | TRBJ2-3 | TRBV5-1 | - | TGCGCCAGCAGCAGGGGACAGGCAGTCCGGGCAGATACGCAGTATTTT | CASSRGQAVRADTQYF
TRBD1 | TRBJ1-6 | TRBV7-9 | - | TGTGCCAGCAGCTTAATAGGGGGCAAGTTAAACTCACCCCTCCACTTT | CASSLIGGKLNSPLHF
- | TRBJ2-7 | TRBV15 | - | TGTGCCACCAGCAGAGGGGGCGGAACTCAAACCTACGAGCAGTACTTC | CATSRGGGTQTYEQYF
TRBD1 | TRBJ1-1 | TRBV6-1 | few | TGTGCCAGCAGTGAAGCCGTATTGACAGGGCGCGCTTTCTTT | CASSEAVLTGRAFF
TRBD1 | TRBJ2-7 | TRBV27 | - | TGTGCCAGCAGTTCCGACAGGGGTGTGGTTGCCTACGAGCAGTACTTC | CASSSDRGVVAYEQYF
- | TRBJ2-6 | TRBV27 | - | TGTGCCAGCAGTTCCTACGCCTCTGGGGCCAACGTCCTGACTTTC | CASSSYASGANVLTF
- | TRBJ2-3 | TRBV9 | - | TGTGCCAGCAGCCCGGCCACTAGCACCTCCACAGATACGCAGTATTTT | CASSPATSTSTDTQYF
TRBD1 | TRBJ2-3 | TRBV27 | - | TGTGCCAGCAGTCTCCGGGACAGATCAGCAGATACGCAGTATTTT | CASSLRDRSADTQYF
- | TRBJ1-2 | TRBV27 | - | TGTGCCAGCAGTTTTAGGCGGGATGGGGGCTACACCTTC | CASSFRRDGGYTF
- | TRBJ1-5 | TRBV5-6 | - | TGTGCCAGCAGCTTAACGGGGTCGGGGAATCAGCCCCAGCATTTT | CASSLTGSGNQPQHF
TRBD1 | TRBJ1-3 | TRBV14 | - | TGTGCCAGCAGCCTTAACAGGGGGCCGTCTACCTCTGGAAACACCATATATTTT | CASSLNRGPSTSGNTIYF
- | TRBJ2-5 | TRBV30 | - | TGTGCCTGGACTCGGGACTACCAAGAGACCCAGTACTTC | CAWTRDYQETQYF
- | TRBJ1-2 | TRBV2 | - | TGTGCCAGCACTGAAATATCGGGATCTAACTATGGCTACACCTTC | CASTEISGSNYGYTF
TRBD1 | TRBJ2-5 | TRBV19 | - | TGTGCCAGTAGTTCTATAACAGGGGGCGTCGAGACCCAGTACTTC | CASSSITGGVETQYF
TRBD2 | TRBJ2-5 | TRBV30 | - | TGTGCCTGGAGTCGGGGAGGGGTGGGTATGATGGAGACCCAGTACTTC | CAWSRGGVGMMETQYF
TRBD2 | TRBJ2-1 | TRBV28 | - | TGTGCCAGCAGTTTAATAGGAGGGTTCCGCGGGAGGGCCGGTAATGAGCAGTTCTTC | CASSLIGGFRGRAGNEQFF
- | TRBJ1-6 | TRBV4-2 | - | TGTGCCAGCAGCCAAGATAGGACTGACCGTTTCTATAATTCACCCCTCCACTTT | CASSQDRTDRFYNSPLHF
- | TRBJ2-1 | TRBV11-2 | - | TGTGCCAGCAGGGAGTGGGGCCTGACCTCTGGCGATGAGCAGTTCTTC | CASREWGLTSGDEQFF
- | TRBJ2-7 | TRBV6-5 | - | TGTGCCAGCAGTATGAGCTCCTACGAGCAGTACTTC | CASSMSSYEQYF
TRBD1 | TRBJ1-5 | TRBV28 | few | TGTGCCAGCACAGGGACAGTTCAAGGGCCCCAGCATTTT | CASTGTVQGPQHF
- | TRBJ2-5 | TRBV21-1 | - | TGTGCCAGCAGCAACTCGGGACAGCGCCAAGAGACCCAGTACTTC | CASSNSGQRQETQYF